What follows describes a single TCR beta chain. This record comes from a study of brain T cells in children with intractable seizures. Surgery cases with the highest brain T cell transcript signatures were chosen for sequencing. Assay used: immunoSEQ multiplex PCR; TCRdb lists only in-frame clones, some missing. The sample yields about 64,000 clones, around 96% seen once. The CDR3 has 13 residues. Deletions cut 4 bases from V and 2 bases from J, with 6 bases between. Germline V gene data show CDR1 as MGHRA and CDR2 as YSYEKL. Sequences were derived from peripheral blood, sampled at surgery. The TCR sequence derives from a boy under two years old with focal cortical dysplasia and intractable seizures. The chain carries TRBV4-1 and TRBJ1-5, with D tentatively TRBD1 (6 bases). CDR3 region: CASSRQGNQPQHF. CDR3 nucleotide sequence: TGCGCCAGCAGCCGACAGGGCAATCAGCCCCAGCATTTT.